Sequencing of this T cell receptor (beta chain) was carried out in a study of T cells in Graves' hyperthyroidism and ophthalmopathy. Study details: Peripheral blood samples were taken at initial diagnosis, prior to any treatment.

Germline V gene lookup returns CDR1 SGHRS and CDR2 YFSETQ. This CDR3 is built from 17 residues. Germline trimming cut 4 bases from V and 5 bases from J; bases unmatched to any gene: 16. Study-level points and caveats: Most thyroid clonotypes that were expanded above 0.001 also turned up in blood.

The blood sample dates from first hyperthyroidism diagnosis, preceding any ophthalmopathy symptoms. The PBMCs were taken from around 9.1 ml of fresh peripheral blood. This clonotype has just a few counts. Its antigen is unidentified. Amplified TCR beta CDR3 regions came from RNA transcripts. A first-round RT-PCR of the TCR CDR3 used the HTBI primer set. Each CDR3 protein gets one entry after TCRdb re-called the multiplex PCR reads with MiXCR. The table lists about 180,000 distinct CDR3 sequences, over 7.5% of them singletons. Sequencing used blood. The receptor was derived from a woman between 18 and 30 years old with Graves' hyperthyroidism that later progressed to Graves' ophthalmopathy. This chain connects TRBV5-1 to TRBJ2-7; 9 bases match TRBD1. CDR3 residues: CASSPARGTGFVNEQYF. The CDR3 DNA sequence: TGCGCCAGCAGCCCGGCTAGGGGGACAGGGTTTGTTAACGAGCAGTACTTC.